This TCR beta chain was retrieved from a study of technical replicates of blood from several donors. Using immunoSEQ multiplex PCR, the repertoire was profiled, and TCRdb retains in-frame clones only, with some absent. Counted here are around 83,000 clones, about 94% occurring once; the ten biggest clones make up 0.3% to 0.45%. In germline, CDR1 is MNHEY, CDR2 SVGAGI. V lost 5 bases to trimming and J lost 4 bases, with 11 bases between them. The length of the CDR3 is 13 residues. Only a few counts were recorded for this clone. The source material was T cells isolated from PBMCs. The TCR originated in a human donor in good health. The chain has TRBV6-5 and TRBJ1-2; a weak D match, TRBD1 (6 bases). CDR3 coding DNA: TGTGCCAGCAGTCGACAGGATTCCTATGGCTACACCTTC. Protein product: CASSRQDSYGYTF.